Following are 7 T cell receptor beta chains from one sample sequenced in a study of tumor and adjacent non-tumor tissue in lung cancer. The template was RNA from unsorted bulk tissue. Three rounds of nested PCR, following a modified ARM-PCR protocol, produced the TCRbeta library. TCRdb ran MiXCR on the multiplex PCR reads and lists one entry per CDR3 protein. The sample contains roughly 67,000 distinct CDR3 sequences, about 60% of which appear only once. The sample comprised lung tumor tissue. The receptors derive from a man aged 45 to 65 with non-small cell lung cancer.

The chain links TRBV11-1 to TRBJ1-1; D possibly corresponds to TRBD1 (5 bases). Germline V gene data show CDR1 as SGHAT and CDR2 as FQDESV (reference sequence). Trimming pared 5 bases from V and 14 bases from J, leaving 21 bases between. The CDR3 runs 13 residues. DNA of the CDR3: TGTGCCAGCAGCCCCGGGAGAGGGGATGAGGCCTTCTTT. It yields the protein CASSPGRGDEAFF.

As to this clonotype: Germline and junction disagree at one end, which may indicate a read error. The chain carries TRBV6-5 and TRBJ1-1; D not certain. The V gene's germline CDR1 is MNHEY and CDR2 SVGAGI. This CDR3 is built from 14 residues. CDR3 amino acids: CARSFLTGNTEAFF. The DNA for the CDR3 is TGTGCCAGGAGTTTTTTGACGGGGAACACAGAAGCTTTCTTT.

A word on this clonotype: A clone one base away is much larger, so this may be a read error. The chain's CDR3 is CASSPRGLAGVNEQSF. For the CDR3, the DNA is TGTGCCAGCAGTCCCAGGGGACTAGCGGGAGTCAATGAGCAGTCCTTC. The chain employs TRBV28 and TRBJ2-1, with 14 bases lining up with TRBD2. CDR3 length: 16 residues. The germline gives CDR1 MDHEN, CDR2 SYDVKM.

The chain uses TRBV28 and TRBJ1-3; D is ambiguous. The CDR3 is made up of 14 amino acids. Germline CDR1 is MDHEN and CDR2 is SYDVKM. The V end was cut by 1 base, the J end by 7 bases, with 11 bases between. The CDR3 sequence: CASSLYDARNTIYF. CDR3 bases: TGTGCCAGCAGTTTATACGATGCTAGGAACACCATATATTTT.

This clonotype was observed at least ten times. The gene calls are TRBV11-2 and TRBJ1-1; D remains unclear. The CDR3 has 13 amino acids. The V end was cut by 2 bases, the J end by 0 bases, with 4 bases between. CDR1 SGHAT and CDR2 FQNNGV come from the germline V gene. The CDR3 is CASSLTVNTEAFF. The CDR3 nucleotides are TGTGCCAGCAGCTTAACGGTGAACACTGAAGCTTTCTTT.

Comment on this clonotype: A much larger clone sits a single nucleotide away, making a read error possible. The CDR3 nucleotides read TGTGCCAGCAGCTTGATATTAGCGGGAGCCTACGAGCAGTACTTC. It yields the protein CASSLILAGAYEQYF. The genes are TRBV7-9 and TRBJ2-7; 9 positions agree with TRBD2. CDR3 size: 15 residues. V was clipped by 3 bases and J by 2 bases; unmatched bases: 5. Germline CDR1 is SEHNR and CDR2 is FQNEAQ (reference sequence). The full variable domain, in which reference TRBV7-9 and TRBJ2-7 provide the parts outside the CDR3, is DTGVSQNPRHKITKRGQNVTFRCDPISEHNRLYWYRQTLGQGPEFLTYFQNEAQLEKSRLLSDRFSAERPKGSFSTLEIQRTEQGDSAMYLCASSLILAGAYEQYFGPGTRLTVT.

As for this clonotype: Germline is not matched at one junction end, which may reflect a read error. This chain uses TRBV4-2 with TRBJ2-7, with D maybe TRBD1 (6 bases). Per the germline V gene, CDR1 is LGHNA and CDR2 is YNFKEQ. The CDR3 extends over 15 amino acids. The CDR3 DNA follows: TGTGACAGCAGCCAACTGGACAGAGGGAACGACGTGCAGTACTTC. This encodes CDSSQLDRGNDVQYF.